This entry is about one T cell receptor beta chain. CDR1 and CDR2 from the germline V gene are SGHRS and YFSETQ. CDR3 length equals 14 residues. Trimming stripped 5 bases from V and 0 bases from J, with 10 bases between. The data stem from a study of blood T cell repertoires in COVID-19. Study background: T cells, B-cell-depleted T cells, or PBMCs provided the cDNA or gDNA that served as material.

Repertoires were generated with immunoSEQ multiplex PCR, while TCRdb's copy carries only in-frame clones and drops some. The table records 70,000 to 95,000 clones, 75% to 85% of them present only once. Seattle participants joined during active infection and were tracked over time. The clonotype originates from a man aged 55 to 70 with COVID-19, enrolled during active disease. The sequencing input was peripheral blood. The chain joins TRBV5-1 to TRBJ2-3; D might be TRBD2 (6 bases). CDR3: CASSRGTSTDTQYF. The CDR3 DNA reads TGCGCCAGCAGTCGAGGGACTAGCACAGATACGCAGTATTTT.